The rows below give T cell receptor beta chains drawn from one sample of a study of blood T cell repertoires in COVID-19. This table comes from immunoSEQ multiplex PCR, and its TCRdb copy is limited to in-frame clones, with some not included. Of 180,000 or so clones in the sample, about three quarters are singletons; the top ten hold about 9%. The specimen was peripheral blood. The receptor source for this set is a woman in her forties or fifties with active or convalescent COVID-19. CDR3s include the opening cysteine and the closing phenylalanine or tryptophan. Fields, in order: CDR3 protein, CDR3 DNA, clone size, D gene, V gene, J gene. A D gene is named only where the DNA matches it firmly. The size field is filled for only some rows; it gives once, few, many or a size class.

CDR3 protein: CASIAGDTQYF; CDR3 DNA: TGTGCCAGCATTGCGGGAGATACGCAGTATTTT; clone size: NA; D gene: NA; V gene: TRBV25-1; J gene: TRBJ2-3
CDR3 protein: CASSRGRASGGQNTGELFF; CDR3 DNA: TGTGCCAGTAGTAGGGGGCGGGCTAGCGGGGGACAGAACACCGGGGAGCTGTTTTTT; clone size: once; D gene: TRBD2; V gene: TRBV19; J gene: TRBJ2-2
CDR3 protein: CASSPAGNEKLFF; CDR3 DNA: TGTGCCAGCAGCCCGGCAGGCAACGAAAAACTGTTTTTT; clone size: NA; D gene: NA; V gene: TRBV7-9; J gene: TRBJ1-4
CDR3 protein: CASSLDVPVLPTNYGYTF; CDR3 DNA: TGTGCCAGCAGCTTAGATGTGCCAGTGCTCCCAACTAACTATGGCTACACCTTC; clone size: NA; D gene: NA; V gene: TRBV11-3; J gene: TRBJ1-2
CDR3 protein: CSVEVQGGTEAFF; CDR3 DNA: TGCAGCGTTGAAGTTCAGGGAGGTACTGAAGCTTTCTTT; clone size: NA; D gene: NA; V gene: TRBV29-1; J gene: TRBJ1-1
CDR3 protein: CASSQDGPGSSPLHF; CDR3 DNA: TGTGCCAGCAGCCAAGATGGGCCTGGCAGTTCACCCCTCCACTTT; clone size: NA; D gene: NA; V gene: TRBV14; J gene: TRBJ1-6
CDR3 protein: CASSSAPVFRGEAFF; CDR3 DNA: TGTGCCAGCAGTTCCGCGCCCGTTTTCAGAGGGGAAGCTTTCTTT; clone size: NA; D gene: NA; V gene: TRBV27; J gene: TRBJ1-1
CDR3 protein: CASSLGGVRMNTEAFF; CDR3 DNA: TGTGCCAGCAGTTTAGGCGGGGTGAGGATGAACACTGAAGCTTTCTTT; clone size: few; D gene: NA; V gene: TRBV28; J gene: TRBJ1-1
CDR3 protein: CAARGMERGGTDTQYF; CDR3 DNA: TGTGCCGCAAGGGGCATGGAGCGGGGGGGCACAGATACGCAGTATTTT; clone size: NA; D gene: TRBD2; V gene: TRBV27; J gene: TRBJ2-3
CDR3 protein: CASSLPGTGWNSPLHF; CDR3 DNA: TGTGCCAGCTCCCTACCCGGGACAGGGTGGAATTCACCCCTCCACTTT; clone size: many; D gene: TRBD1; V gene: TRBV18; J gene: TRBJ1-6
CDR3 protein: CASSLERGGGSLNIQYF; CDR3 DNA: TGTGCCAGCAGCTTAGAACGGGGGGGCGGGAGTTTAAACATTCAGTACTTC; clone size: NA; D gene: TRBD2; V gene: TRBV11-2; J gene: TRBJ2-4
CDR3 protein: CASRRGLNTGELFF; CDR3 DNA: TGTGCCAGCAGGCGAGGGCTGAACACCGGGGAGCTGTTTTTT; clone size: NA; D gene: NA; V gene: TRBV7-7; J gene: TRBJ2-2
CDR3 protein: CASSLGGQGYEAFF; CDR3 DNA: TGCGCCAGCAGCTTGGGGGGACAGGGGTATGAAGCTTTCTTT; clone size: few; D gene: TRBD1; V gene: TRBV5-1; J gene: TRBJ1-1
CDR3 protein: CASSILGPDRADWAGELFF; CDR3 DNA: TGTGCCAGTAGTATTTTGGGTCCTGACAGGGCGGATTGGGCCGGGGAGCTGTTTTTT; clone size: once; D gene: TRBD1; V gene: TRBV19; J gene: TRBJ2-2
CDR3 protein: CSVSDRLNQPQHF; CDR3 DNA: TGCAGCGTGTCGGACAGGCTCAATCAGCCCCAGCATTTT; clone size: NA; D gene: TRBD1; V gene: TRBV29-1; J gene: TRBJ1-5
CDR3 protein: CASSPLADRGTSGAFF; CDR3 DNA: TGTGCCAGCTCACCCCTTGCGGACAGGGGGACCTCAGGAGCTTTCTTT; clone size: NA; D gene: TRBD1; V gene: TRBV18; J gene: TRBJ1-1
CDR3 protein: CASSQRGGAYEQFF; CDR3 DNA: TGTGCCAGCAGCCAGAGGGGGGGGGCTTATGAGCAGTTCTTC; clone size: NA; D gene: NA; V gene: TRBV3-1/TRBV3-2; J gene: TRBJ2-1
CDR3 protein: CASSPSGTGRVSETQYF; CDR3 DNA: TGTGCCAGCAGCCCGTCCGGGACAGGGAGGGTATCAGAGACCCAGTACTTC; clone size: NA; D gene: TRBD1; V gene: TRBV11-2; J gene: TRBJ2-5
CDR3 protein: CAISDRDNQPQHF; CDR3 DNA: TGTGCCATCAGTGACAGGGACAATCAGCCCCAGCATTTT; clone size: NA; D gene: NA; V gene: TRBV10-3; J gene: TRBJ1-5
CDR3 protein: CASGAGGNTGELFF; CDR3 DNA: TGTGCCAGCGGCGCAGGGGGAAACACCGGGGAGCTGTTTTTT; clone size: NA; D gene: TRBD1; V gene: TRBV28; J gene: TRBJ2-2
CDR3 protein: CASSVGGSRDTEAFF; CDR3 DNA: TGTGCCAGCAGTGTTGGGGGCTCACGAGACACTGAAGCTTTCTTT; clone size: NA; D gene: NA; V gene: TRBV6-1; J gene: TRBJ1-1
CDR3 protein: CASSFGGGALTDTQYF; CDR3 DNA: TGTGCCAGCAGCTTCGGCGGGGGGGCCTTAACAGATACGCAGTATTTT; clone size: NA; D gene: TRBD2; V gene: TRBV7-2; J gene: TRBJ2-3
CDR3 protein: CSVGSGREKLFF; CDR3 DNA: TGCAGCGTTGGTAGCGGGAGGGAAAAACTGTTTTTT; clone size: NA; D gene: NA; V gene: TRBV29-1; J gene: TRBJ1-4
CDR3 protein: CASSPSGGENTEAFF; CDR3 DNA: TGTGCCAGCAGCCCGTCTGGGGGCGAGAACACTGAAGCTTTCTTT; clone size: NA; D gene: NA; V gene: TRBV7-3; J gene: TRBJ1-1
CDR3 protein: CASSPGKRVLDTEAFF; CDR3 DNA: TGTGCCAGCAGCCCCGGGAAGAGGGTCTTGGACACTGAAGCTTTCTTT; clone size: NA; D gene: NA; V gene: TRBV6-2/TRBV6-3; J gene: TRBJ1-1
CDR3 protein: CASSFRGQGGTDTQYF; CDR3 DNA: TGTGCCAGCAGCTTTAGGGGACAGGGGGGCACAGATACGCAGTATTTT; clone size: NA; D gene: TRBD1; V gene: TRBV5-4; J gene: TRBJ2-3